Listed below are T cell receptor beta chains from one sample, sequenced in a study of a mutant IDH1 vaccine in newly diagnosed glioma. Libraries were prepared by immunoSEQ multiplex PCR; TCRdb keeps only in-frame clonotypes and omits some of them. This table has more than 50,000 clones, 70% to 90% appearing once. The sequenced sample was PBMCs, obtained from a glioma patient treated with radiotherapy, temozolomide or both. These receptors came from a young man with glioma. CDR3s include the opening cysteine and the closing phenylalanine or tryptophan. D genes are given only for firm matches. A row's size may be missing; if present it is once, few, many or a size class.

CDR3 DNA | CDR3 protein | J gene | D gene | clone size | CDR3 length | V gene
TGTGCCAGCTCCAGGACTAGCGGGGGGGCTGGTACCTACGAGCAGTACTTC | CASSRTSGGAGTYEQYF | TRBJ2-7 | TRBD2 | once | 17 | TRBV18
TGCGCCAGCAGCTTGGTATCGAGGGAGACCCAGTACTTC | CASSLVSRETQYF | TRBJ2-5 | . | . | 13 | TRBV5-1
TGTGCCTGGAGTGTTACAGGGACTGGAAACACCATATATTTT | CAWSVTGTGNTIYF | TRBJ1-3 | . | . | 14 | TRBV30
TGTGCCAGTAGTATGCCAGCGGGGGCCACTAACTCCTACGAGCAGTACTTC | CASSMPAGATNSYEQYF | TRBJ2-7 | TRBD2 | . | 17 | TRBV19
TGTGCCAGCTCACACCGACGCGACACCGGGGAGCTGTTTTTT | CASSHRRDTGELFF | TRBJ2-2 | . | . | 14 | TRBV18
TGTGCCAGTAGTGTCACAGGGGGCCTCGGTCAGCCCCAGCATTTT | CASSVTGGLGQPQHF | TRBJ1-5 | TRBD1 | . | 15 | TRBV19
TGCGCCAGCAGCGTAGGGACGGTTGCAACTAATGAAAAACTGTTTTTT | CASSVGTVATNEKLFF | TRBJ1-4 | . | . | 16 | TRBV5-1
TGCGCCAGCAGGGCCGGGACAGGGCCCTACGAGCAGTACTTC | CASRAGTGPYEQYF | TRBJ2-7 | TRBD1 | . | 14 | TRBV5-1
TGTGCCAGCAGCTTAGGCCGGGCGGGGGCCATCTCCTACAATGAGCAGTTCTTC | CASSLGRAGAISYNEQFF | TRBJ2-1 | . | . | 18 | TRBV13
TGTGCCAGCAGTCCAGGGACAGGGCCGAAGCCCCAGCATTTT | CASSPGTGPKPQHF | TRBJ1-5 | TRBD1 | . | 14 | TRBV6-5
TGCGCCAGCAGCTTGGACCCCCGGAGCTCCTACAATGAGCAGTTCTTC | CASSLDPRSSYNEQFF | TRBJ2-1 | . | once | 16 | TRBV5-1
TGTGCCAGCAGCATACTCCAAGAGACCCAGTACTTC | CASSILQETQYF | TRBJ2-5 | . | . | 12 | TRBV7-9
TGTGCCAGCAGCTTAGGTACTGCGGGGACCCAGTACTTC | CASSLGTAGTQYF | TRBJ2-5 | . | . | 13 | TRBV11-3
TGTGCCAGCAGCTTGCTAGGGTACGAGCAGTACTTC | CASSLLGYEQYF | TRBJ2-7 | . | . | 12 | TRBV5-6
TGTGCCAGCAGCTCAGGGGGAGAAGATAATTCACCCCTCCACTTT | CASSSGGEDNSPLHF | TRBJ1-6 | TRBD1 | once | 15 | TRBV28
TGCGCCAGCAGCTTGCGGCTAGGCCTTCATGAGACCCAGTACTTC | CASSLRLGLHETQYF | TRBJ2-5 | . | . | 15 | TRBV5-1
TGTGCCAGCAGCCCCCACGGTCCACAGGGGTTCGAGGTTGACGAGCAGTACTTC | CASSPHGPQGFEVDEQYF | TRBJ2-7 | TRBD1 | . | 18 | TRBV11-2
TGTGCCAGCACGCCTAAGGCAGGGGCTAACTATGGCTACACCTTC | CASTPKAGANYGYTF | TRBJ1-2 | . | . | 15 | TRBV19
TGTGCCAGCAGCCCTCGCAGGGGTAATAATTCACCCCTCCACTTT | CASSPRRGNNSPLHF | TRBJ1-6 | . | . | 15 | TRBV7-2
TGTGCCAGCCGTGGGGACTCAGTCCGGGGCTACACCTTC | CASRGDSVRGYTF | TRBJ1-2 | . | . | 13 | TRBV2
TGTGCCAGCAGCTTAGACAGGTTCTCCTACGAGCAGTACTTC | CASSLDRFSYEQYF | TRBJ2-7 | . | . | 14 | TRBV7-9
TGTGCCAGCATTGAGGACAGGGGGACTCAGCCCCAGCATTTT | CASIEDRGTQPQHF | TRBJ1-5 | TRBD1 | few | 14 | TRBV2
TGTGCCAGCAGTGATGAAAGAAAGAGTGGCTACACCTTC | CASSDERKSGYTF | TRBJ1-2 | . | few | 13 | TRBV2
TGTGCCAGCAGCAAAGGGGCCAGGCCCTACTCCTACGAGCAGTACTTC | CASSKGARPYSYEQYF | TRBJ2-7 | . | . | 16 | TRBV21-1
TGTGCCAGCCACCGGGACAGCAATCAGCCCCAGCATTTT | CASHRDSNQPQHF | TRBJ1-5 | . | . | 13 | TRBV2
TGTGCCAGCAGTTTATGGTCGGCGGGGGGGCCGCACAATGAGCAGTTCTTC | CASSLWSAGGPHNEQFF | TRBJ2-1 | TRBD2 | . | 17 | TRBV27
TGTGCCAGCAGCTTAGGAGGGACTAATGAAAAACTGTTTTTT | CASSLGGTNEKLFF | TRBJ1-4 | . | once | 14 | TRBV7-2
TGTGCCTGGAGTGTAATCTATGGCTACACCTTC | CAWSVIYGYTF | TRBJ1-2 | . | few | 11 | TRBV30
TGTGCCAGCAGCCAAGATAGGGCCCGAAGCCTGGCCACTGAAGCTTTCTTT | CASSQDRARSLATEAFF | TRBJ1-1 | . | few | 17 | TRBV14
TGCGCCAGCAGCAGCACCGGGACATACTACGAGCAGTACTTC | CASSSTGTYYEQYF | TRBJ2-7 | . | . | 14 | TRBV5-1
TGTGCCAGCTCACCACAGAATTCGTACGAGCAGTACTTC | CASSPQNSYEQYF | TRBJ2-7 | . | . | 13 | TRBV18
TGTGCCAGCAGCGCCCAGGGCACCATACTCTACGAGCAGTACTTC | CASSAQGTILYEQYF | TRBJ2-7 | . | once | 15 | TRBV5-6
TGTGCCAGCAGCTTAGTATCTGAAGCTTTCTTT | CASSLVSEAFF | TRBJ1-1 | . | . | 11 | TRBV7-9
TGTGCCAGTAGCCAGATGCGGGGAAACACCATATATTTT | CASSQMRGNTIYF | TRBJ1-3 | . | . | 13 | TRBV19
TGTGCCAGCAGCCGACCGGGACCTAGGGCCTACGAGCAGTACTTC | CASSRPGPRAYEQYF | TRBJ2-7 | . | . | 15 | TRBV7-2
TGTGCCAGCAGTTTAAGGACAGGGGAAGCTTTCTTT | CASSLRTGEAFF | TRBJ1-1 | TRBD1 | . | 12 | TRBV27
TGTGCCAGCAGCCCAGGGACAGGGGCGAGCAATCAGCCCCAGCATTTT | CASSPGTGASNQPQHF | TRBJ1-5 | TRBD1 | . | 16 | TRBV4-2
TGTGCCAGCAGTTTATTCCGGACAGATACGCAGTATTTT | CASSLFRTDTQYF | TRBJ2-3 | . | . | 13 | TRBV27
TGTGCCAGCAGCTTGGATTGGGGGGCGCGTGGCTACACCTTC | CASSLDWGARGYTF | TRBJ1-2 | . | . | 14 | TRBV5-5
TGTGCCAGCAGCAGTACCGGGACAGGGGTCTACGAGCAGTACTTC | CASSSTGTGVYEQYF | TRBJ2-7 | TRBD1 | . | 15 | TRBV6-5
TGTGCCAGCAGCGTCCCACAGGGGAGGACCCAGTACTTC | CASSVPQGRTQYF | TRBJ2-5 | TRBD1 | . | 13 | TRBV9
TGTGCCAGCAGTTACATACTCGGCGGGGAGCTGTTTTTT | CASSYILGGELFF | TRBJ2-2 | . | . | 13 | TRBV6-5
TGTGCCAGCAGTTACTCGACTGGACTACAAGAGACCCAGTACTTC | CASSYSTGLQETQYF | TRBJ2-5 | . | . | 15 | TRBV6-5
TGTGCCAGCAGCCAAGACCGAGGGCACGGACATAGGGCCACCGGGGAGCTGTTTTTT | CASSQDRGHGHRATGELFF | TRBJ2-2 | . | . | 19 | TRBV4-2
TGTGCCAGCAGCGCGGACACCTACAATGAGCAGTTCTTC | CASSADTYNEQFF | TRBJ2-1 | . | . | 13 | TRBV7-2
TGTGCCAGCAGCTCCCGGGGTAGCTCAAAAGAGACCCAGTACTTC | CASSSRGSSKETQYF | TRBJ2-5 | . | . | 15 | TRBV9
TGTGCCAGCACCGACGGCTATGGCTACACCTTC | CASTDGYGYTF | TRBJ1-2 | . | . | 11 | TRBV28
TGCGCCAGCAGTCCCCCGGCAGTTATTGGCGAGCAGTACTTC | CASSPPAVIGEQYF | TRBJ2-7 | . | . | 14 | TRBV10-2
TGCGCCAGCAGCTTGGTCGGGGGCGCTAGCACAGATACGCAGTATTTT | CASSLVGGASTDTQYF | TRBJ2-3 | . | . | 16 | TRBV5-1
TGTGCCAGCAGTCGACTAGCGGTTAGCACAGATACGCAGTATTTT | CASSRLAVSTDTQYF | TRBJ2-3 | TRBD2 | . | 15 | TRBV6-4
TGTGCCAGCAGCCACCGGGACAGGCGCCTTCCTGAAGCTTTCTTT | CASSHRDRRLPEAFF | TRBJ1-1 | TRBD1 | few | 15 | TRBV5-4
TGTGCCAGCAGCTTTCGTCCAGGACAGCCGAACACTGAAGCTTTCTTT | CASSFRPGQPNTEAFF | TRBJ1-1 | . | once | 16 | TRBV7-6
TGTGCCAGCAGTTTCAGGGGAGGACGTACTGAAGCTTTCTTT | CASSFRGGRTEAFF | TRBJ1-1 | . | . | 14 | TRBV28
TGTGCCAGTAGAGAGTACGTCGGTGGGGATACGCAGTATTTT | CASREYVGGDTQYF | TRBJ2-3 | . | once | 14 | TRBV19
TGTGCCAGCAGCTTGGCGGGGCAGCTTTGCAATGAGCAGTTCTTC | CASSLAGQLCNEQFF | TRBJ2-1 | . | . | 15 | TRBV5-8
TGTGCCAGCAGTGGACAGCTGTATCAGCCCCAGCATTTT | CASSGQLYQPQHF | TRBJ1-5 | . | . | 13 | TRBV6-1